This T cell receptor beta chain was obtained from a study of cytomegalovirus exposure and HLA in healthy donors. The CDR3 consists of 15 residues. Germline V gives CDR1 ENHRY, CDR2 SYGVKD. The junction had 11 bases not matched to a gene; V was cut back by 10 bases and J by 6 bases. PCR primers comprised 60 Vbeta and 13 Jbeta primers. Produced via immunoSEQ multiplex PCR; TCRdb's table is partial and in-frame only. This sample has 90,000 to 120,000 clones; more than 65% occur once, and the top ten carry around 2%. Broader study findings: Some TCR beta chains (more than 150 of them) were listed as cytomegalovirus-associated. In an earlier analysis, productive rearrangement rates for most beta V segments clustered near 87% or 30%.

Regarding this clone: Its antigen remains unidentified.

V gene TRBV10-3 combines with J gene TRBJ2-7, with 14 bases aligning to TRBD2. This TCR came from a man aged 25 to 45 in good health and CMV-seronegative. Sequencing was done on a sample of PBMCs. CDR3 in amino acids: CATRGGTSGSSEQYF. In DNA form, the CDR3 reads TGTGCCACTCGGGGGGGGACTAGCGGGAGCAGCGAGCAGTACTTC.